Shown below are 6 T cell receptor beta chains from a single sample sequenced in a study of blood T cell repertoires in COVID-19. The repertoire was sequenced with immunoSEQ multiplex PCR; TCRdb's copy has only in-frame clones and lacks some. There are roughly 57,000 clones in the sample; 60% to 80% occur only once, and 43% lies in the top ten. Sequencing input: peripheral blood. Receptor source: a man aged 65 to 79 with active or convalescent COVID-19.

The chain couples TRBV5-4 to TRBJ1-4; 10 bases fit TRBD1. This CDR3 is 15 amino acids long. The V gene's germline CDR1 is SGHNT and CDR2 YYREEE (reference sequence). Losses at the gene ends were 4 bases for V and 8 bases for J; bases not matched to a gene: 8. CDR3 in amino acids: CASSNQTGGSEKLFF. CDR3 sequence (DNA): TGTGCCAGCAGCAACCAGACAGGGGGCTCCGAAAAACTGTTTTTT.

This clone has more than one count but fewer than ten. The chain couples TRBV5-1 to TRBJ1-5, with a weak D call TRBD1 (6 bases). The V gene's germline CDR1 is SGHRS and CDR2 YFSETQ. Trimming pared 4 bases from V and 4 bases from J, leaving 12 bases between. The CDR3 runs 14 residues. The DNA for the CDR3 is TGCGCCAGCAGCCCCGACAGGCGGAATCAGCCCCAGCATTTT. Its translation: CASSPDRRNQPQHF.

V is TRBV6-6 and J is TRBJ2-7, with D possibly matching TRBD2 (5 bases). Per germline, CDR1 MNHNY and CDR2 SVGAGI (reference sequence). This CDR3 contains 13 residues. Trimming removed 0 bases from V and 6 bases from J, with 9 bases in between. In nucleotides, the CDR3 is TGTGCCAGCAGTTACTCTAGAGGGAGCGAGCAGTACTTC. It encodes CASSYSRGSEQYF.

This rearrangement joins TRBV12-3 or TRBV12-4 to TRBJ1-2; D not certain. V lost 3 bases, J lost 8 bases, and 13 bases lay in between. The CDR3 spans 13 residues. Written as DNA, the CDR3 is TGTGCCAGCAGTTTGAGGAAGGGAGAAGGCTACACCTTC. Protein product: CASSLRKGEGYTF.

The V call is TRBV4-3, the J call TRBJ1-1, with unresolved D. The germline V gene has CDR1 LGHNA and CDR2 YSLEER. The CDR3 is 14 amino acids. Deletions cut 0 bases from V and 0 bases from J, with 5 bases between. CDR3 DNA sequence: TGCGCCAGCAGCCAAGATTTAGTGAACACTGAAGCTTTCTTT. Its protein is CASSQDLVNTEAFF.

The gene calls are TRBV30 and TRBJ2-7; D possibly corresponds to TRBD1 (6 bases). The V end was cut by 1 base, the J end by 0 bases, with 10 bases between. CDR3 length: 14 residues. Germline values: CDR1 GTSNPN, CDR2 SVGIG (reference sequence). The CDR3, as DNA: TGTGCCTGGAGTGGTGGGGGCAGCTCCTACGAGCAGTACTTC. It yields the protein CAWSGGGSSYEQYF.